Below are 25 T cell receptor beta chains sequenced from a single sample in a study of control samples from healthy donors and cancer patients. TCRdb keeps only in-frame clones here, not all; method: immunoSEQ multiplex PCR. The sample holds about 130,000 clones; 85% to 90% are singletons and the top ten take just over 7.5%. Sequencing was performed on PBMCs. The receptors stem from a man aged 50-59 years with head and neck cancer.

The chain links TRBV2 to TRBJ2-5; a weak D match, TRBD2 (5 bases). This CDR3 region has 15 residues. V was clipped by 2 bases and J by 5 bases, with 15 bases between them. Germline V CDR1 and CDR2: SNHLY, FYNNEI. In DNA, the CDR3 is TGTGCCAGCAGTGAACACGGGCTGCCGGGGGAGACCCAGTACTTC. It specifies CASSEHGLPGETQYF.

V and J are TRBV7-9 and TRBJ2-1; 11 positions match TRBD2. The CDR3 is 16 amino acids. Unmatched junction bases numbered 15, after V lost 5 bases and J lost 12 bases. Per germline, CDR1 SEHNR and CDR2 FQNEAQ (reference sequence). As DNA, the CDR3 is TGTGCCAGCAGCGAAACAATAGCGGGAGGGCTACTCGGGCAGTTCTTC. It encodes CASSETIAGGLLGQFF.

The chain couples TRBV4-1 to TRBJ2-7, with D hard to call. CDR3 size: 13 residues. Germline-derived CDR1 and CDR2 are MGHRA and YSYEKL. V shed 1 base and J shed 6 bases, with 10 bases lying between them. The CDR3 nucleotides read TGCGCCAGCAGCCAAGTCTCCACCGGCGAGCAGTACTTC. As protein: CASSQVSTGEQYF.

In its sample, this clone was seen once. This same CDR3 is encoded by further DNA sequences in the sample. This chain uses TRBV6-5 with TRBJ1-2; D not resolved. The CDR3 spans 12 residues. Germline V gene data show CDR1 as MNHEY and CDR2 as SVGAGI. With 5 bases removed from V and 4 bases from J, the gap between germline ends came to 8 bases. CDR3 nucleotide sequence: TGTGCCAGCAGTCCCCTCGGCTATGGCTACACCTTC. Translating gives CASSPLGYGYTF.

This chain connects TRBV5-6 to TRBJ1-4; perhaps TRBD1 as D (6 bases). V lost 2 bases and J 0 bases, leaving 14 bases between the germline ends. The CDR3 is made up of 17 amino acids. Germline lookup yields CDR1 SGHDT and CDR2 YYEEEE. The CDR3 region has the DNA TGTGCCAGCAGCTTCCGGGACATCATTGCAACTAATGAAAAACTGTTTTTT. Its protein is CASSFRDIIATNEKLFF. The full variable domain, its missing parts supplied by reference TRBV5-6 and TRBJ1-4, is DAGVTQSPTHLIKTRGQQVTLRCSPKSGHDTVSWYQQALGQGPQFIFQYYEEEERQRGNFPDRFSGHQFPNYSSELNVNALLLGDSALYLCASSFRDIIATNEKLFFGSGTQLSVL.

This chain connects TRBV2 to TRBJ2-3, with D unresolved. There are 12 residues in the CDR3. V was shortened by 6 bases and J by 3 bases, with 7 bases between the two germline ends. Germline values: CDR1 SNHLY, CDR2 FYNNEI. The CDR3 is CASRIETDTQYF. DNA of the CDR3: TGTGCCAGCAGGATAGAGACAGATACGCAGTATTTT.

This clone counts as medium-sized. CDR3 nucleotide sequence: TGTGCCAGCAGCTTGCTAGCGGGAACTACATACAATGAGCAGTTCTTC. Its translation is CASSLLAGTTYNEQFF. The gene calls are TRBV7-2 and TRBJ2-1; the match to TRBD2 covers 9 bases. Losses at the gene ends were 3 bases for V and 4 bases for J; bases not matched to a gene: 7. CDR3 length equals 16 residues. CDR1 SGHTA and CDR2 FQGNSA come from the germline V gene.

The chain recombines TRBV11-2 with TRBJ2-1; 12 bases map to TRBD2. V trimming: 5 bases; J trimming: 6 bases; junction bases outside the gene matches: 5. Germline V gene lookup returns CDR1 SGHAT and CDR2 FQNNGV. The CDR3 spans 15 residues. CDR3 protein: CASSLAGGPFNEQFF. CDR3 nucleotides: TGTGCCAGCAGCCTAGCGGGAGGGCCATTCAATGAGCAGTTCTTC.

The rearrangement uses TRBV3-1 (or the pseudogene TRBV3-2) and TRBJ2-4; possible D gene TRBD2, 5 bases. This CDR3 spans 11 amino acids. Trimming took 0 bases from V and 16 from J, leaving 10 bases between them. Germline V gene data show CDR1 as LGHDT and CDR2 as YNNKEL (reference sequence). As DNA, the CDR3 is TGTGCCAGCAGCCAAGATCGGGAAGCTTACTTC. Amino acids: CASSQDREAYF.

CDR3 nucleotide sequence: TGTGCCAGTAGTGCGAAAGGGGACACAGATACGCAGTATTTT. As protein: CASSAKGDTDTQYF. V and J are TRBV19 and TRBJ2-3, with D perhaps TRBD1 (5 bases). The germline CDR1 and CDR2 sequences are LNHDA and SQIVND (reference sequence). The ends were cut back, 5 bases at V and 2 bases at J, with 11 bases in the middle. The CDR3 has 14 residues.

This chain joins TRBV5-1 and TRBJ1-1; no clear D. There are 14 residues in the CDR3. V was cut by 1 base and J by 3 bases, with 10 bases left in between. Per germline, CDR1 SGHRS and CDR2 YFSETQ. The CDR3 coding sequence is TGCGCCAGCAGCTTGACCCCGCCCGACACTGAAGCTTTCTTT. Its protein is CASSLTPPDTEAFF.

A single count supports this clone. CDR3 bases: TGTGCCAGCAGTTACTCGAATTCTGCAGATACGCAGTATTTT. It specifies CASSYSNSADTQYF. The chain is built from TRBV6-2 or TRBV6-3 and TRBJ2-3; D remains unclear. Germline loops: CDR1 MNHEY, CDR2 SVGEGT. Trimming removed 0 bases at V and 4 bases at J, with 8 bases between. The CDR3 totals 14 residues.

The chain carries TRBV13 and TRBJ2-5; the match to TRBD1 covers 7 bases. Looked up from germline, CDR1 is PRHDT and CDR2 is FYEKMQ (reference sequence). The junction had 12 bases not matched to a gene; V was cut back by 5 bases and J by 3 bases. The CDR3 sequence is 16 residues long. The CDR3 bases are TGTGCCAGCAGCCTTTGGACAGGCCGTGTGAAAGAGACCCAGTACTTC. This encodes CASSLWTGRVKETQYF.

The genes are TRBV29-1 and TRBJ2-5; 8 nucleotides agree with TRBD1. Germline assignment: CDR1 SQVTM and CDR2 ANQGSEA. J gave up 5 bases and V 5 bases, and 4 bases lay outside the gene matches. CDR3 length: 12 residues. The CDR3 reads CSVSGGPETQYF. In nucleotides, the CDR3 is TGCAGCGTTTCAGGGGGCCCGGAGACCCAGTACTTC.

V usage is TRBV18 and J usage is TRBJ2-2, with 7 bases identical to TRBD1. J lost 0 bases, V lost 2 bases, and 3 bases had no gene match. This CDR3 is 16 amino acids long. The germline V gene encodes CDR1 KGHSH and CDR2 LQKENI. The CDR3 DNA is TGTGCCAGCTCACCAGGTCAGGGGGCGAACACCGGGGAGCTGTTTTTT. This translates into CASSPGQGANTGELFF.

This sequence joins TRBV7-8 and TRBJ1-1, with no clear D. The CDR3 is made up of 16 amino acids. Trimming took 4 bases from V and 0 from J, leaving 15 bases between them. Germline V CDR1 and CDR2: SGHVS, FQNEAQ. CDR3 region: CASSSEGGLMNTEAFF. The CDR3 nucleotides read TGTGCCAGCAGCTCCGAGGGAGGTTTAATGAACACTGAAGCTTTCTTT. The variable domain in full, with the rest retrieved from reference TRBV7-8 and TRBJ1-1, is GAGVSQSPRYKVAKRGQDVALRCDPISGHVSLFWYQQALGQGPEFLTYFQNEAQLDKSGLPSDRFFAERPEGSVSTLKIQRTQQEDSAVYLCASSSEGGLMNTEAFFGQGTRLTVV.

V and J are TRBV6-6 and TRBJ1-4, with 9 bases matching TRBD1. The CDR3 contains 16 residues. Germline values: CDR1 MNHNY, CDR2 SVGAGI (reference sequence). V dropped 4 bases and J dropped 3; count of bases not matched to a gene: 6. In DNA, the CDR3 is TGTGCCAGCAGTTCAAGACAGGGGGTAGCTAATGAAAAACTGTTTTTT. Its protein product is CASSSRQGVANEKLFF.

This sequence joins TRBV10-3 and TRBJ2-1; maybe TRBD2 (6 bases). Germline V gives CDR1 ENHRY, CDR2 SYGVKD. There are 12 residues in the CDR3. The germline V and J ends were trimmed by 3 bases and 8 bases, with 8 bases remaining between them. The CDR3 here is CAISDREDEQFF. The CDR3 bases are TGTGCCATCAGTGACAGGGAGGATGAGCAGTTCTTC.

Only a few counts were recorded for this clone. This chain connects TRBV19 to TRBJ2-4; D is undetermined. The V and J ends lost 4 bases and 4 bases respectively, with 11 bases between them. There are 14 residues in the CDR3. Looked up from germline, CDR1 is LNHDA and CDR2 is SQIVND (reference sequence). The DNA of the CDR3 is TGTGCCAGTAGTAGTCCGGGTGAGAAAAACATTCAGTACTTC. This translates into CASSSPGEKNIQYF.

This clone was detected a few times. V gene TRBV24-1 combines with J gene TRBJ2-5; D remains unclear. The CDR3 spans 13 residues. The germline gives CDR1 KGHDR, CDR2 SFDVKD. V was cut by 5 bases and J by 4 bases, with 10 bases left in between. The CDR3 sequence is CATSVGPRETQYF. CDR3 sequence (DNA): TGTGCCACCAGTGTAGGCCCCCGAGAGACCCAGTACTTC.

The rearrangement uses TRBV27 and TRBJ2-1; D is uncertain. Germline loops: CDR1 MNHEY, CDR2 SMNVEV (reference sequence). The CDR3 runs to 15 residues. Trimming stripped 6 bases from V and 2 bases from J, with 14 bases between. The CDR3 DNA is TGTGCCAGCAGCTTGGTCAGACAAGCCTACAATGAGCAGTTCTTC. Its protein product is CASSLVRQAYNEQFF.

As DNA, the CDR3 is TGTGCCACCCAAACTGGGGGACTCAATAACAATGAGCAGTTCTTC. This sequence encodes CATQTGGLNNNEQFF. The V call is TRBV10-3, the J call TRBJ2-1; a possible D gene is TRBD2 (6 bases). The V gene lost 10 bases and the J gene lost 5 bases, with 21 bases spanning the gap. Looked up from germline, CDR1 is ENHRY and CDR2 is SYGVKD. The CDR3 spans 15 residues.

The chain uses TRBV19 and TRBJ2-2; D could derive from TRBD1 or TRBD2 (5 bases each). Germline CDR1 LNHDA, CDR2 SQIVND (reference sequence). Trimming removed 8 bases at V and 10 bases at J, with 29 bases between. This CDR3 is 17 amino acids long. CDR3 nucleotide sequence: TGTGCCAGTGCGGTGGGACCTCCTGACTTGACCGGGGAGGAGCTGTTTTTT. Protein product: CASAVGPPDLTGEELFF.

This clone has a single count. The chain is built from TRBV6-4 and TRBJ2-6, with TRBD1 identical over 8 bases. The V segment lost 6 bases and the J segment 13 bases; nucleotides outside the gene matches: 8. This CDR3 contains 13 residues. The germline CDR1 and CDR2 sequences are MRHNA and SNTAGT. The CDR3 bases are TGTGCCAGCAGCTTGGACAGGGACCAGGTCCTGACTTTC. It yields the protein CASSLDRDQVLTF.

V usage is TRBV28 and J usage is TRBJ2-1; D gene ambiguous. The CDR3 has 11 residues. Germline V CDR1 and CDR2: MDHEN, SYDVKM. V dropped 5 bases and J dropped 5 bases, with 4 bases sitting between them. The CDR3 reads CASSLNNEQFF. The CDR3 DNA is TGTGCCAGCAGTCTGAACAATGAGCAGTTCTTC.